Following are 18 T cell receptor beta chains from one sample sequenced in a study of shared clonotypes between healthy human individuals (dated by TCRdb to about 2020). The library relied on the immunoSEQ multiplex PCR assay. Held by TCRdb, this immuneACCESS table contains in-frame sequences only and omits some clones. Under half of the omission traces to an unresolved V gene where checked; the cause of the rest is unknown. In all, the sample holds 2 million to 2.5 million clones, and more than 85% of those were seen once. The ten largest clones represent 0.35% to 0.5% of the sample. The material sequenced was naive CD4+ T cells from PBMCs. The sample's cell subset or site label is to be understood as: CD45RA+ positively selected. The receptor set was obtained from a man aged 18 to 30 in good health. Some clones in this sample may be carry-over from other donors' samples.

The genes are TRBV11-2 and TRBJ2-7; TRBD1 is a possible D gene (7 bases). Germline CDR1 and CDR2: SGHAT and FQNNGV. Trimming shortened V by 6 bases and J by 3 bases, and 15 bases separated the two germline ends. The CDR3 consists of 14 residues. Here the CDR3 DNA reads TGTGCCAGCAGATCAGGGGGGCGGGACTACGAGCAGTACTTC. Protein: CASRSGGRDYEQYF.

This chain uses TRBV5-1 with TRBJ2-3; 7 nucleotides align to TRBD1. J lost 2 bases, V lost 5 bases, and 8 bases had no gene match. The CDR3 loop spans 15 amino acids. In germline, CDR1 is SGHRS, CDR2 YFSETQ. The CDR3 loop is CASRRTGGFTDTQYF. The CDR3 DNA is TGCGCCAGCAGGAGGACAGGAGGATTCACAGATACGCAGTATTTT.

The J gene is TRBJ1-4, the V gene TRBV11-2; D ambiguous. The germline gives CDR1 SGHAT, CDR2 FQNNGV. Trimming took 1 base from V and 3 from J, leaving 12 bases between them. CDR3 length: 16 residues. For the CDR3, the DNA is TGTGCCAGCAGCTTAGTGGTGAACAGACCTAATGAAAAACTGTTTTTT. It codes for CASSLVVNRPNEKLFF.

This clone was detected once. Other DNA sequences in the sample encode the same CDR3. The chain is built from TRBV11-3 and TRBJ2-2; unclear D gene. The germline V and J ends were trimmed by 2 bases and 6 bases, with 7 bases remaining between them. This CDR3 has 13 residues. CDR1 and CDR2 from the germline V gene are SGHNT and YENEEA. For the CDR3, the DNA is TGTGCCAGCAGCTTAAGGAGTCCCGGGGAGCTGTTTTTT. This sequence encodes CASSLRSPGELFF.

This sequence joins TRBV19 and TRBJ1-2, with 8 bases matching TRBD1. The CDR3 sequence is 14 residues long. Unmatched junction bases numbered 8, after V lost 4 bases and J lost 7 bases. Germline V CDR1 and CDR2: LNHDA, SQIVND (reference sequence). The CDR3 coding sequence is TGTGCCAGTAGTACCACGACAGGGGAGGGTGGCTACACCTTC. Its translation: CASSTTTGEGGYTF.

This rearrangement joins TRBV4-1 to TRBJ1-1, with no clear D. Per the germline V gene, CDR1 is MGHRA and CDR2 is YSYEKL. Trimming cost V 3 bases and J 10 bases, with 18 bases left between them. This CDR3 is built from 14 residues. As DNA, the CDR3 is TGCGCCAGCAGCCATGGGCTCGCGTTGTCCCCAGCTTTCTTT. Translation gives CASSHGLALSPAFF.

The CDR3 sequence: CASSLFGDRENYGYTF. CDR3 bases: TGTGCCAGCAGTTTATTTGGGGACAGGGAGAACTATGGCTACACCTTC. The V call is TRBV28, the J call TRBJ1-2; 9 bases map to TRBD1. The CDR3 consists of 16 residues. Germline CDR1 reads MDHEN; CDR2 reads SYDVKM. The junction had 5 bases not matched to a gene; V was cut back by 1 base and J by 2 bases.

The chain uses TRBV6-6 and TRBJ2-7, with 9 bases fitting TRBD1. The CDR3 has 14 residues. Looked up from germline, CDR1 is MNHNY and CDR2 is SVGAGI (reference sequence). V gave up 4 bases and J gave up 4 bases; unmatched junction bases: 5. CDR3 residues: CASSSGQGTYEQYF. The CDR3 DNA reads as TGTGCCAGCAGTTCTGGACAGGGGACATACGAGCAGTACTTC.

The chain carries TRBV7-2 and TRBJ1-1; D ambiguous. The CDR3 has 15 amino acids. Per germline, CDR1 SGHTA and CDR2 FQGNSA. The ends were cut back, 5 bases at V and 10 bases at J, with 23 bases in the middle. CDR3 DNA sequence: TGTGCCAGCAGCCGTTCCCCCTTCACAGACACTCTAGCTTTCTTT. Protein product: CASSRSPFTDTLAFF.

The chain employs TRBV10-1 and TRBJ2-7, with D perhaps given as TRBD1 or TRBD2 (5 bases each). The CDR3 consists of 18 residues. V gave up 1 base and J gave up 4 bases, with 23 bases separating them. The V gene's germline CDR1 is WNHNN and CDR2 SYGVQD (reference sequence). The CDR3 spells CASSEYGGSAGCMYEQYF. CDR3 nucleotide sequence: TGCGCCAGCAGTGAGTATGGGGGAAGCGCAGGGTGCATGTACGAGCAGTACTTC.

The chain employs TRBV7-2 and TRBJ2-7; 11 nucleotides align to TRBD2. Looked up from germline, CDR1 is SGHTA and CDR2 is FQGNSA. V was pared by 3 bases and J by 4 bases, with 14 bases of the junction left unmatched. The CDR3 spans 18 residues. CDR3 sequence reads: CASSLRQGFTSGSYEQYF. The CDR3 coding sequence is TGTGCCAGCAGCTTGCGTCAGGGTTTTACTAGCGGGAGTTACGAGCAGTACTTC.

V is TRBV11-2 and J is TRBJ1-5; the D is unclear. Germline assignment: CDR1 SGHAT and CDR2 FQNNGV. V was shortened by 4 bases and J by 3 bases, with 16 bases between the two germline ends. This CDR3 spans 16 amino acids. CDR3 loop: CASSSTTGSVNQPQHF. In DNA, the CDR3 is TGTGCCAGCAGCTCAACGACCGGCAGCGTCAATCAGCCCCAGCATTTT.

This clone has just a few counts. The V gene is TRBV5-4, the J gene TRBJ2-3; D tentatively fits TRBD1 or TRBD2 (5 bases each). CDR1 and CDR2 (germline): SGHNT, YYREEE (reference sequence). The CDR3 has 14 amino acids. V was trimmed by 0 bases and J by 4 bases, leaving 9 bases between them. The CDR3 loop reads CASSLVGAPDTQYF. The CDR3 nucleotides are TGTGCCAGCAGCTTGGTCGGGGCCCCAGATACGCAGTATTTT.

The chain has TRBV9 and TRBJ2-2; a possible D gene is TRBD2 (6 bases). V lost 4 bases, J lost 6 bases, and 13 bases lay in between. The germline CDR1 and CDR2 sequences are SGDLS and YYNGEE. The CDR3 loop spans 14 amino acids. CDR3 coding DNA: TGTGCCAGCAGCCCCCGGACTAACCCCGGGGAGCTGTTTTTT. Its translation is CASSPRTNPGELFF. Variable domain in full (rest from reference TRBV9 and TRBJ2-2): DSGVTQTPKHLITATGQRVTLRCSPRSGDLSVYWYQQSLDQGLQFLIQYYNGEERAKGNILERFSAQQFPDLHSELNLSSLELGDSALYFCASSPRTNPGELFFGEGSRLTVL.

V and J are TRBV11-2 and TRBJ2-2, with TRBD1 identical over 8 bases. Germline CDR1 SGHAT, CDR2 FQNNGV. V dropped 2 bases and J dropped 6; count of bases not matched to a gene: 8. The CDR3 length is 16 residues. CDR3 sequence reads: CASSLWTGSIAGELFF. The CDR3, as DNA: TGTGCCAGCAGCTTATGGACAGGGAGTATCGCCGGGGAGCTGTTTTTT.

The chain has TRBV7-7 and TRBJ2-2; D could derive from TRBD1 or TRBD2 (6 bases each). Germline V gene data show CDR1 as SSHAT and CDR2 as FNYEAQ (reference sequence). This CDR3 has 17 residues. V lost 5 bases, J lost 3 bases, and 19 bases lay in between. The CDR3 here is CASSPYPPGADTGELFF. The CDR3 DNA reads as TGTGCCAGCAGCCCATACCCCCCGGGGGCTGACACCGGGGAGCTGTTTTTT. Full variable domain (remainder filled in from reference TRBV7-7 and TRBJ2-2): GAGVSQSPRYKVTKRGQDVTLRCDPISSHATLYWYQQALGQGPEFLTYFNYEAQPDKSGLPSDRFSAERPEGSISTLTIQRTEQRDSAMYRCASSPYPPGADTGELFFGEGSRLTVL.

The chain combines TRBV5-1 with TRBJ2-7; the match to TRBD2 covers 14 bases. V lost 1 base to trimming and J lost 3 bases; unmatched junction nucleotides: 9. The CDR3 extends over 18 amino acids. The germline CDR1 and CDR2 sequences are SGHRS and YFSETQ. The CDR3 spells CASSLKLGTSGSIYEQYF. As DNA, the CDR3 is TGCGCCAGCAGCTTGAAGCTTGGGACTAGCGGGAGTATCTACGAGCAGTACTTC.

The CDR3 DNA is TGTGCCAGCAGTAATGTGGACGAGCAGTACTTC. It is translated as CASSNVDEQYF. The chain combines TRBV25-1 with TRBJ2-7; D unclear. From germline, CDR1 is MGHDK and CDR2 SYGVNS. V dropped 5 bases and J dropped 5 bases, with 7 bases sitting between them. The CDR3 spans 11 residues.